The clone carrying this T cell receptor beta chain was observed a few times. No antigen is known for it. The data stem from a study of T cell repertoires in cytomegalovirus infection. Findings and caveats of the study: In two of eight donors, the top clonotype was HLA-C-restricted CMV-specific.

Germline V gene sequence: CDR1 MNHEY, CDR2 SMNVEV (reference sequence). Trimming took 6 bases from V and 4 from J, leaving 12 bases between them. The CDR3 contains 13 residues. One entry per CDR3 protein results from TCRdb running MiXCR on the reads. The table includes around 55,000 distinct CDR3 sequences, roughly 20% detected once. The genes are TRBV27 and TRBJ1-2, with D maybe TRBD1 (6 bases). This clonotype was sampled from a human donor in good health (CMV status not recorded). Some clones in this sample may be carry-over from other donors' samples. This specimen consisted of CD8+ T cells from cultured PBMCs, obtained from culture after CMV antigen stimulation. As DNA, the CDR3 is TGTGCCAGCAGCGCAGGGACACTCTATGGCTACACCTTC. This translates into CASSAGTLYGYTF.